These 27 T cell receptor beta chains share one sample of origin, sequenced in a study of radiotherapy plus CTLA-4 blockade in lung cancer. Method: immunoSEQ multiplex PCR; TCRdb's copy keeps in-frame clones and lacks some. The sample comprises roughly 130,000 clones, more than 80% of which are singletons, and over 6% rests with the top ten. Sequences were derived from peripheral blood, sampled from a patient treated with radiotherapy plus ipilimumab. Source of these receptors: a human donor with non-small cell lung cancer that progressed on radiotherapy plus ipilimumab.

The table lists this clone with a count of one. The chain recombines TRBV7-2 with TRBJ1-1, with 9 nucleotides matching TRBD1. In germline, CDR1 is SGHTA, CDR2 FQGNSA. With 4 bases clipped from V and 6 bases from J, the junction kept 6 bases outside the gene matches. CDR3 length equals 14 residues. The CDR3 loop reads CASSWDRVTPEAFF. CDR3 DNA sequence: TGTGCCAGCAGCTGGGACAGGGTAACTCCTGAAGCTTTCTTT. Full variable domain (missing parts from reference TRBV7-2 and TRBJ1-1): GAGVSQSPSNKVTEKGKDVELRCDPISGHTALYWYRQSLGQGLEFLIYFQGNSAPDKSGLPSDRFSAERTGGSVSTLTIQRTQQEDSAVYLCASSWDRVTPEAFFGQGTRLTVV.

In its sample, this clone was seen a few times. The gene calls are TRBV9 and TRBJ2-5; D is uncertain. With 4 bases removed from V and 5 bases from J, the gap between germline ends came to 21 bases. The CDR3 runs to 16 residues. Germline V gives CDR1 SGDLS, CDR2 YYNGEE. The CDR3 loop is CASSPDHGPIWETQYF. In DNA form, the CDR3 reads TGTGCCAGCAGCCCAGACCACGGACCAATTTGGGAGACCCAGTACTTC.

This chain links TRBV27 with TRBJ1-5, with 9 bases matching TRBD1. The J segment lost 5 bases and the V segment lost 4 bases, leaving 6 bases of the junction unmatched. Per germline, CDR1 MNHEY and CDR2 SMNVEV (reference sequence). This CDR3 spans 15 amino acids. CDR3 DNA sequence: TGTGCCAGCAGTTCCCTAGACAGGGGGGATCAGCCCCAGCATTTT. Its protein product is CASSSLDRGDQPQHF.

J is TRBJ1-2 and V is TRBV2; D is perhaps TRBD1 (5 bases). CDR1 is SNHLY and CDR2 is FYNNEI in the germline V gene. The CDR3 is 13 residues long. The V and J ends lost 6 bases and 4 bases respectively, with 12 bases between them. The CDR3 DNA sequence: TGTGCCAGCAGCCCGACAGTCGGCTATGGCTACACCTTC. Translating it yields CASSPTVGYGYTF.

This rearrangement joins TRBV7-8 to TRBJ2-1; possibly TRBD1 or TRBD2 for D (5 bases each). V shed 1 base and J shed 0 bases, with 7 bases lying between them. The V gene's germline CDR1 is SGHVS and CDR2 FQNEAQ. The CDR3 spans 15 residues. CDR3 amino acids: CASSLVRGSYNEQFF. The CDR3, as DNA: TGTGCCAGCAGCTTAGTGAGGGGCTCCTACAATGAGCAGTTCTTC.

The chain links TRBV18 to TRBJ2-7; 7 nucleotides match TRBD1. J gave up 1 base and V 1 base, and 4 bases lay outside the gene matches. CDR1 is KGHSH and CDR2 is LQKENI in the germline V gene. This CDR3 has 15 residues. CDR3: CASSPLGGFSYEQYF. The CDR3 nucleotides are TGTGCCAGCTCACCACTAGGGGGCTTTTCCTACGAGCAGTACTTC.

On this clone itself: One junction end disagrees with the germline gene, perhaps due to a read error. The chain combines TRBV7-8 with TRBJ2-5, with unresolved D. Looked up from germline, CDR1 is SGHVS and CDR2 is FQNEAQ. This CDR3 has 13 amino acids. The CDR3, as DNA: TGTGCCAACAGCGTCTCGGGCAGGGAGACCCAGTACTTC. This translates into CANSVSGRETQYF. The entire variable domain, with the rest obtained from reference TRBV7-8 and TRBJ2-5, is as follows: GAGVSQSPRYKVAKRGQDVALRCDPISGHVSLFWYQQALGQGPEFLTYFQNEAQLDKSGLPSDRFFAERPEGSVSTLKIQRTQQEDSAVYLCANSVSGRETQYFGPGTRLLVL.

V usage is TRBV5-5 and J usage is TRBJ2-7, with 8 bases lining up with TRBD2. Per germline, CDR1 SGHKS and CDR2 YYEKEE (reference sequence). The CDR3 runs to 16 residues. V lost 6 bases to trimming and J lost 2 bases; unmatched junction nucleotides: 13. The CDR3 loop reads CASTPRLGLGTYEQYF. The CDR3 region has the DNA TGTGCCAGCACCCCCCGCTTGGGACTAGGCACCTACGAGCAGTACTTC.

The rearrangement links TRBV6-1 to TRBJ2-1; 8 bases align to TRBD2. With V trimmed by 3 bases and J by 7 bases, 5 bases remained unmatched. The CDR3 loop spans 14 amino acids. The germline V gene has CDR1 MNHNS and CDR2 SASEGT. CDR3 amino acids: CASSEFGRANEQFF. The CDR3 nucleotides are TGTGCCAGCAGTGAGTTCGGGAGGGCAAATGAGCAGTTCTTC.

This clone was picked up one time. The J gene is TRBJ2-6, the V gene TRBV7-2; 8 bases agree with TRBD2. J was trimmed by 0 bases and V by 2 bases; bases with no gene match: 0. Germline V gene data show CDR1 as SGHTA and CDR2 as FQGNSA. The CDR3 covers 16 residues. The CDR3 DNA follows: TGTGCCAGCAGCTTACGGGGGGGCTCTGGGGCCAACGTCCTGACTTTC. Encoded protein: CASSLRGGSGANVLTF.

The V gene is TRBV7-2, the J gene TRBJ1-2; D is possibly TRBD1 (5 bases). Trimming stripped 7 bases from V and 12 bases from J, with 24 bases between. This CDR3 comprises 14 residues. Germline assignment: CDR1 SGHTA and CDR2 FQGNSA. The CDR3 spells CASIDTAGTYVNTF. The CDR3 nucleotides read TGTGCCAGCATCGACACGGCCGGGACGTACGTCAACACCTTC.

The rearrangement links TRBV4-1 to TRBJ2-7; 9 nucleotides agree with TRBD1. CDR3 length: 15 residues. Germline V gives CDR1 MGHRA, CDR2 YSYEKL. The V gene end was trimmed by 1 base and the J gene end by 1 base; junction bases not matched to a gene: 2. CDR3 in amino acids: CASSQAGTGSYEQYF. CDR3 in DNA: TGCGCCAGCAGCCAAGCCGGGACAGGGTCCTACGAGCAGTACTTC.

V is TRBV27 and J is TRBJ2-1; D is ambiguous. This CDR3 has 19 amino acids. Germline lookup yields CDR1 MNHEY and CDR2 SMNVEV (reference sequence). V lost 3 bases to trimming and J lost 6 bases, with 27 bases between them. DNA of the CDR3: TGTGCCAGCAGTTTTTTTGCGCCCTTGTTTGGGGATTTAGGCAATGAGCAGTTCTTC. Its translation: CASSFFAPLFGDLGNEQFF.

This clone was seen a few times. The V and J genes are TRBV5-6 and TRBJ1-2, with D possibly matching TRBD1 (6 bases). Germline V CDR1 and CDR2: SGHDT, YYEEEE. V was cut by 4 bases and J by 6 bases, with 25 bases left in between. The CDR3 contains 17 residues. CDR3 region: CASSQAGGPQRIHGYTF. The CDR3 DNA reads as TGTGCCAGCAGCCAAGCGGGGGGCCCCCAAAGGATCCATGGCTACACCTTC.

The chain employs TRBV6-5 and TRBJ2-5; D gene unclear. Trimming stripped 1 base from V and 7 bases from J, with 4 bases between. The CDR3 sequence is 11 residues long. CDR1 and CDR2 (germline): MNHEY, SVGAGI. The CDR3 DNA reads as TGTGCCAGCAGTTACTTACTGACCCAGTACTTC. Protein: CASSYLLTQYF.

The chain uses TRBV2 and TRBJ2-2; the D gene is possibly TRBD1 (6 bases). The CDR3 extends over 16 amino acids. The germline V gene encodes CDR1 SNHLY and CDR2 FYNNEI. Trimming pared 2 bases from V and 2 bases from J, leaving 12 bases between. This CDR3 reads CASSETGKSNTGELFF. Here the CDR3 DNA reads TGTGCCAGCAGTGAAACAGGGAAGTCAAACACCGGGGAGCTGTTTTTT.

The rearrangement uses TRBV30 and TRBJ2-1; D possibly corresponds to TRBD2 (6 bases). This CDR3 region has 15 residues. V lost 4 bases and J lost 3, with 16 bases in between. Germline loops: CDR1 GTSNPN, CDR2 SVGIG (reference sequence). The CDR3 DNA reads TGTGCCTGGACCCATGGGGCGGGGATCTACAATGAGCAGTTCTTC. This encodes CAWTHGAGIYNEQFF.

The CDR3 nucleotides read TGCGCCAGCAGCCCCGGGACAGGGGGACAAGAGACCCAGTACTTC. Its translation: CASSPGTGGQETQYF. This chain links TRBV4-1 with TRBJ2-5, with 11 bases aligning to TRBD1. J was trimmed by 2 bases and V by 4 bases; bases with no gene match: 3. CDR3 size: 15 residues. The V gene's germline CDR1 is MGHRA and CDR2 YSYEKL.

The J gene is TRBJ2-1, the V gene TRBV25-1; tentative D call: TRBD1 (7 bases). V was pared by 4 bases and J by 4 bases, with 11 bases between. The length of the CDR3 is 14 residues. Germline V gives CDR1 MGHDK, CDR2 SYGVNS. The CDR3 region has the DNA TGTGCCAGCAGTGCCCCAGGGGGGTACAATGAGCAGTTCTTC. Translated, it gives CASSAPGGYNEQFF.

The CDR3: CASSPPGLGETQYF. DNA of the CDR3: TGTGCCAGCAGCCCCCCGGGACTAGGAGAGACCCAGTACTTC. The rearrangement uses TRBV9 and TRBJ2-5, with TRBD2 identical over 8 bases. Germline values: CDR1 SGDLS, CDR2 YYNGEE. J gave up 4 bases and V 4 bases, and 6 bases lay outside the gene matches. The CDR3 loop spans 14 amino acids.

A few counts support this clone. The J gene is TRBJ1-1, the V gene TRBV6-5; TRBD1 agrees at 9 bases. The CDR3 runs to 15 residues. The trim removed 5 bases at V and 1 base at J, leaving 5 bases unmatched. Germline values: CDR1 MNHEY, CDR2 SVGAGI. Here the CDR3 reads CASSPGTGSNTEAFF. As DNA, the CDR3 is TGTGCCAGCAGTCCCGGGACAGGGTCGAACACTGAAGCTTTCTTT.

The CDR3 DNA reads TGTGCCAGCAGCCTACACAGTGAAGCTTTCTTT. This codes for CASSLHSEAFF. The chain combines TRBV4-2 with TRBJ1-1, with D uncertain. Germline values: CDR1 LGHNA, CDR2 YNFKEQ. The CDR3 extends over 11 amino acids. V was cut by 4 bases and J by 7 bases, with 7 bases left in between.

Comments on this clone: Other DNA sequences within the sample encode an identical CDR3. This chain joins TRBV15 and TRBJ1-4; the match to TRBD1 covers 7 bases. Trimming at V came to 8 bases and at J to 8 bases, leaving 8 bases not matched to a gene. The length of the CDR3 is 13 residues. In germline, CDR1 is LNHNV, CDR2 YYDKDF (reference sequence). In DNA form, the CDR3 reads TGTGCCACCGGGGAGGGGGCGGTCGAAAAACTGTTTTTT. Translation: CATGEGAVEKLFF.

The chain employs TRBV29-1 and TRBJ2-1; 8 bases are shared with TRBD2. The junction had 7 bases not matched to a gene; V was cut back by 5 bases and J by 7 bases. Germline values: CDR1 SQVTM, CDR2 ANQGSEA. The CDR3 spans 13 residues. The CDR3 reads CSVPSGRGNEQFF. The CDR3 region has the DNA TGCAGCGTTCCAAGCGGGAGAGGTAATGAGCAGTTCTTC.

The chain links TRBV4-2 to TRBJ2-7, with D perhaps TRBD2 (6 bases). This CDR3 is built from 15 residues. Trimming removed 4 bases from V and 2 bases from J, with 15 bases in between. Germline CDR1 is LGHNA and CDR2 is YNFKEQ. In nucleotides, the CDR3 is TGTGCCAGCAGCCCCCGCTGGGACTTGCCCTACGAGCAGTACTTC. Translated: CASSPRWDLPYEQYF.

V is TRBV6-1 and J is TRBJ2-2; no firm D call. The CDR3 is made up of 12 amino acids. The germline V and J ends were trimmed by 3 bases and 9 bases, with 8 bases remaining between them. Per germline, CDR1 MNHNS and CDR2 SASEGT. The CDR3 coding sequence is TGTGCCAGCAGTGATTTCGGTCGGGAGCTGTTTTTT. Protein product: CASSDFGRELFF.

The chain links TRBV28 to TRBJ2-7; D gene uncertain. The CDR3 loop spans 12 amino acids. V dropped 4 bases and J dropped 0 bases, with 4 bases sitting between them. The germline V gene encodes CDR1 MDHEN and CDR2 SYDVKM. The CDR3 DNA reads as TGTGCCAGCAGTTCCTCCTCCTACGAGCAGTACTTC. Translation: CASSSSSYEQYF. The full variable domain, its missing parts supplied by reference TRBV28 and TRBJ2-7, is DVKVTQSSRYLVKRTGEKVFLECVQDMDHENMFWYRQDPGLGLRLIYFSYDVKMKEKGDIPEGYSVSREKKERFSLILESASTNQTSMYLCASSSSSYEQYFGPGTRLTVT.